Listed below are T cell receptor beta chains from one sample, sequenced in a study of cytomegalovirus exposure and HLA in healthy donors. The assay was immunoSEQ multiplex PCR, and TCRdb's table has in-frame clones only and misses some. The sample includes some 150,000 clones, around 80% of them seen just once. The sequencing input was PBMCs. The receptors come from a man in his forties in good health and CMV-seronegative. Both conserved end residues are part of each CDR3. The order of the fields is V gene, D gene, clone size, CDR3 protein. The D gene is left open where the match is weak. Only some rows state a clone size, as once, few, many or a class for expanded clones.

TRBV6-5	NA	NA	CASSRTLAAGNTIYF
TRBV18	NA	few	CASSPRGSEQYF
TRBV19	TRBD1	NA	CASSKTGAEYEQFF
TRBV5-1	TRBD2	NA	CASSPVAGGLEETQYF
TRBV5-4	TRBD1	NA	CASSLVYQGAYEQYF
TRBV19	NA	NA	CASTVTGSNYGYTF
TRBV10-3	TRBD1	NA	CAISRQGWSNEQFF
TRBV19	NA	NA	CASSSQGLRGELFF
TRBV19	TRBD1	NA	CASSLGTGRSYNEQFF
TRBV28	TRBD2	NA	CASNSGVAPRETQYF
TRBV6-5	TRBD1	NA	CASSYLGQASRGAFF
TRBV6-5	NA	NA	CASSYSQGGETQYF
TRBV9	TRBD2	once	CASSVGFSGGGETQYF
TRBV2	NA	NA	CASSETGGGGPQHF
TRBV2	NA	NA	CASRPGIQETQYF
TRBV7-3	NA	NA	CASSSSPRYEQYF
TRBV7-2	NA	NA	CASSLLIPRSPLHF
TRBV18	TRBD2	NA	CASSPPRAGGFNEQFF
TRBV19	NA	NA	CASSTQGNEQYF
TRBV7-2	TRBD2	NA	CASSFGLAGGGTGELFF
TRBV4-1	NA	NA	CASSQDGRELGSYNSPLHF
TRBV6-1	TRBD1	NA	CASSVRQGVEIQYF
TRBV6-5	TRBD1	NA	CASSPGQGNTIYF
TRBV19	NA	NA	CASHAGSNSPLHF
TRBV13	NA	NA	CASSPTPGDALYGYTF
TRBV7-2	NA	NA	CASSLAAGFSGNTIYF
TRBV4-3	TRBD2	once	CASSQSPGGLGRADTQYF
TRBV18	TRBD1	NA	CASSLGAGTGGPATNEKLFF
TRBV7-9	NA	NA	CASSLRTPRAGNTIYF
TRBV2	TRBD1	NA	CASSENRGSNYGYTF
TRBV6-6	NA	NA	CASSLRTPEGRFF
TRBV5-1	TRBD1	NA	CASSLAGTGSTIYF
TRBV9	TRBD1	NA	CASSGQGVSNQPQHF
TRBV20-1	NA	NA	CSARGAGEQYF
TRBV25-1	TRBD1	NA	CASSGGQGLHEKLFF
TRBV4-1	TRBD1	NA	CASSRTPGGRGQPQHF
TRBV4-3	NA	NA	CASSQERNSPLHF
TRBV4-2	NA	NA	CASSPTVGAGGNTIYF
TRBV18	NA	NA	CASSPIRGMAFENSGNTIYF
TRBV2	NA	NA	CASSEGGQIPEAFF
TRBV29-1	TRBD1	NA	CSVTTGQGDGYTF
TRBV5-1	TRBD1	NA	CASSQNRDRGSEAFF
TRBV4-1	TRBD1	NA	CASSQVTGNSYEQYF
TRBV7-2	NA	NA	CASSQQGFDYGYTF
TRBV13	TRBD2	NA	CASSSGLAGVSSTDTQYF
TRBV9	NA	NA	CASSVGPLDRLAGNTIYF
TRBV5-6	NA	NA	CASSLGLLNTGELFF
TRBV9	NA	NA	CASAGLRDTGELFF
TRBV11-2	NA	once	CASSPEAGINEKLFF
TRBV5-1	NA	few	CASSLEAGPSSYNSPLHF